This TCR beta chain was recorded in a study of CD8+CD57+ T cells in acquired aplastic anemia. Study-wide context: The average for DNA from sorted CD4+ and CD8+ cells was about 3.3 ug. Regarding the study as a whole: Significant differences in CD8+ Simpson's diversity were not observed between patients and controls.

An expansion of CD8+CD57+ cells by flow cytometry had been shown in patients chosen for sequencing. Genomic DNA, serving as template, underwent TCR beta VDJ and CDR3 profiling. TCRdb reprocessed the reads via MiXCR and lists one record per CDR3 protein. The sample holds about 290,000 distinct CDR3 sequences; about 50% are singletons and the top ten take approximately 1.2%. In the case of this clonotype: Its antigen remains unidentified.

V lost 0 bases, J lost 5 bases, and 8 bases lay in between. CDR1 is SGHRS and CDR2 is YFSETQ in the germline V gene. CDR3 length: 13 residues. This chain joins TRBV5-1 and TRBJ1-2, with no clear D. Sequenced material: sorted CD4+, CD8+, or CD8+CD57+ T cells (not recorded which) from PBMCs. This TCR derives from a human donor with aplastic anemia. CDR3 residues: CASSLATIYGYTF. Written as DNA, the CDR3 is TGCGCCAGCAGCTTGGCTACAATTTATGGCTACACCTTC.